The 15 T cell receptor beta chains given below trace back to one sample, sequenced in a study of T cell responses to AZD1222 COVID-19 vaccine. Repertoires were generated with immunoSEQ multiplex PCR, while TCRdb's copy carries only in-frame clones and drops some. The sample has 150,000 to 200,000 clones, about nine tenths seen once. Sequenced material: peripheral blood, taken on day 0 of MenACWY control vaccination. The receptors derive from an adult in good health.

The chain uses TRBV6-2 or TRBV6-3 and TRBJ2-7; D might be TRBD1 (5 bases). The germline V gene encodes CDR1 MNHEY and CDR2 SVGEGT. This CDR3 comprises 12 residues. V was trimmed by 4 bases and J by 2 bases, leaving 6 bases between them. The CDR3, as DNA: TGTGCCAGCAGTTTCAGGGCCTACGAGCAGTACTTC. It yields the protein CASSFRAYEQYF.

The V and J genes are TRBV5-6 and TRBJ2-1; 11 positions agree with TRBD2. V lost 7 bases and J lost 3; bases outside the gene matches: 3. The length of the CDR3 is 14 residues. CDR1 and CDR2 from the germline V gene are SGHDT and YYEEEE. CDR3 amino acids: CASLLAGVYNEQFF. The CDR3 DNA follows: TGTGCCAGCCTACTAGCGGGAGTCTACAATGAGCAGTTCTTC. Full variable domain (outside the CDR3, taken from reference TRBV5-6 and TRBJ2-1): DAGVTQSPTHLIKTRGQQVTLRCSPKSGHDTVSWYQQALGQGPQFIFQYYEEEERQRGNFPDRFSGHQFPNYSSELNVNALLLGDSALYLCASLLAGVYNEQFFGPGTRLTVL.

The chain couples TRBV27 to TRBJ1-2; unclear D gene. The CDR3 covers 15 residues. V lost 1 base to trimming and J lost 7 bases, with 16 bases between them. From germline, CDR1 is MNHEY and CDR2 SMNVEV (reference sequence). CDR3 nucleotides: TGTGCCAGCAGTTTATGGTCACAAAGCAACGGTGGCTACACCTTC. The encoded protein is CASSLWSQSNGGYTF.

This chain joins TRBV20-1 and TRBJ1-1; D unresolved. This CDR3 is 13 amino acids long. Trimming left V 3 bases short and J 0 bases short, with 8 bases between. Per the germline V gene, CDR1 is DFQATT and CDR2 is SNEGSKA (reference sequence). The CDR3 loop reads CSASTSLNTEAFF. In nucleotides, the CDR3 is TGCAGTGCTAGTACCTCCCTGAACACTGAAGCTTTCTTT.

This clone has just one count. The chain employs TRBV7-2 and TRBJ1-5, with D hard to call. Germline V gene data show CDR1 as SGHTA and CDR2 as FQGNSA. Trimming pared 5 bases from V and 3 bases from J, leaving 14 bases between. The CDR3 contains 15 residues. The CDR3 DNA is TGTGCCAGCAGCCCCCATGAGATGGTCAATCAGCCCCAGCATTTT. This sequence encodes CASSPHEMVNQPQHF.

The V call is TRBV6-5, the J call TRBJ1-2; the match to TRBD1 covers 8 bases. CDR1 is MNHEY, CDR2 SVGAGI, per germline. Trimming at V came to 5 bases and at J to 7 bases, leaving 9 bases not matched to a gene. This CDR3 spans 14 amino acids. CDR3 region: CASSQDRASTGYTF. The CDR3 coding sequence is TGTGCCAGCAGTCAGGACAGGGCATCTACTGGCTACACCTTC.

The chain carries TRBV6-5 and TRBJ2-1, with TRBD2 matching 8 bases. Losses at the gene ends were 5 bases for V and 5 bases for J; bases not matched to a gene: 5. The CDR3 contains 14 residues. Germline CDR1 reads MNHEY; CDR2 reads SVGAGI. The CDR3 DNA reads TGTGCCAGCAGTCTCCGTAGCGGGAACAATGAGCAGTTCTTC. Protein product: CASSLRSGNNEQFF.

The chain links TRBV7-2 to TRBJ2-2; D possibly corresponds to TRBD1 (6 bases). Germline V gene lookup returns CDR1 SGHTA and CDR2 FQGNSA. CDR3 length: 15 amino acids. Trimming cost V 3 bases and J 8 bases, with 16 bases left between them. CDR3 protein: CASSFLNRERGELFF. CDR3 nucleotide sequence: TGTGCCAGCAGCTTTTTAAACAGGGAAAGAGGGGAGCTGTTTTTT.

CDR3 sequence (DNA): TGTGCCTGGAGTAGTACAGGGGTTAGCAATCAGCCCCAGCATTTT. Translation: CAWSSTGVSNQPQHF. V gene TRBV30 combines with J gene TRBJ1-5; 7 bases agree with TRBD1. Germline V gene sequence: CDR1 GTSNPN, CDR2 SVGIG (reference sequence). The CDR3 extends over 15 amino acids. Unmatched junction bases numbered 4, after V lost 2 bases and J lost 0 bases.

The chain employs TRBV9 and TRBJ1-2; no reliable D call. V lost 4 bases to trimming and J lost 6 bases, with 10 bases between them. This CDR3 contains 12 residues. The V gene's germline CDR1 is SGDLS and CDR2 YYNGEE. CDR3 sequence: CASSLRWDGYTF. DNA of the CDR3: TGTGCCAGCAGCCTTCGTTGGGATGGCTACACCTTC.

The CDR3, as DNA: TGTGCCGTAGGCACTGTGGCTCGGTACGAGCAGTACTTC. Translation: CAVGTVARYEQYF. The V and J genes are TRBV27 and TRBJ2-7; D gene uncertain. Germline V CDR1 and CDR2: MNHEY, SMNVEV (reference sequence). The CDR3 runs 13 residues. Trimming cost V 11 bases and J 4 bases, with 18 bases left between them.

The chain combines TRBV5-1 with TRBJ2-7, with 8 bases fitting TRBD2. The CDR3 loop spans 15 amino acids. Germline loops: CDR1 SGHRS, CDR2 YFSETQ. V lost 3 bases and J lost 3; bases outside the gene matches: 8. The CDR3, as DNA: TGCGCCAGCAGCTCCGCGGGGGGACAAAACTACGAGCAGTACTTC. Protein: CASSSAGGQNYEQYF. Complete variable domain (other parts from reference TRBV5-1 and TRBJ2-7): KAGVTQTPRYLIKTRGQQVTLSCSPISGHRSVSWYQQTPGQGLQFLFEYFSETQRNKGNFPGRFSGRQFSNSRSEMNVSTLELGDSALYLCASSSAGGQNYEQYFGPGTRLTVT.

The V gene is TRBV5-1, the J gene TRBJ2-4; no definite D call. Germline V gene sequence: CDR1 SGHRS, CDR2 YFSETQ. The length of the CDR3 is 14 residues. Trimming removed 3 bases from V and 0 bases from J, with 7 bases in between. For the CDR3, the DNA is TGCGCCAGCAGCTCAGAGTTAGCCAAAAACATTCAGTACTTC. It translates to CASSSELAKNIQYF.

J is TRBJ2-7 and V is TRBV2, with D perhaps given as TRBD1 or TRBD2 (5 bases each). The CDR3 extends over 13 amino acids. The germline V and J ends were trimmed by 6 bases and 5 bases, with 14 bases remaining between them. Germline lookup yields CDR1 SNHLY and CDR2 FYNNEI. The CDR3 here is CASSEGPPHEQYF. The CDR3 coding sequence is TGTGCCAGCAGCGAGGGACCCCCCCACGAGCAGTACTTC.

The CDR3 sequence: CASSPGDASSGNTIYF. The CDR3 bases are TGTGCCAGCAGTCCGGGGGACGCAAGCTCTGGAAACACCATATATTTT. This chain connects TRBV28 to TRBJ1-3; a weak D match, TRBD1 (5 bases). Germline loops: CDR1 MDHEN, CDR2 SYDVKM. Trimming shortened V by 5 bases and J by 0 bases, and 14 bases separated the two germline ends. The CDR3 sequence is 16 residues long.